The 14 T cell receptor beta chains listed next were all sequenced from one sample in a study of OX40 agonist ivuxolimab in advanced cancers. The method was immunoSEQ multiplex PCR; TCRdb's version includes in-frame clones alone and lacks a portion of them. This repertoire shows about 71,000 clones, approximately 91% found once; its top ten account for more than 12%. The material was CD4+ or CD8+ T cells sorted from blood, obtained in a trial of the OX40 agonist ivuxolimab. The receptors derive from an adult with an advanced solid tumor such as melanoma, head and neck, liver or kidney cancer.

The V and J genes are TRBV21-1 and TRBJ2-2; TRBD2 reflects the table's D call only, with no check against the DNA. TRBV21-1 is classified as a pseudogene. The CDR3 covers 15 residues. The CDR3 DNA is TGTGCCAGCAGCCTCCTAGCGACGAACACCGGGGAGCTGTTTTTT. Its translation is CASSLLATNTGELFF.

The V call is TRBV28, the J call TRBJ1-4, with TRBD1 matching 8 bases. The CDR3 totals 14 residues. Losses at the gene ends were 3 bases for V and 7 bases for J; bases not matched to a gene: 4. The germline gives CDR1 MDHEN, CDR2 SYDVKM. For the CDR3, the DNA is TGTGCCAGCAGTTTTATAACAGGGGGTGAAAAACTGTTTTTT. Protein: CASSFITGGEKLFF.

V and J are TRBV7-3 and TRBJ2-5; 8 bases agree with TRBD1. The J segment lost 5 bases and the V segment lost 6 bases, leaving 8 bases of the junction unmatched. The CDR3 sequence is 14 residues long. Germline loops: CDR1 SGHTA, CDR2 FQGTGA. The CDR3 protein is CASRTRQGTETQYF. The CDR3 DNA reads TGTGCCAGCAGGACCCGACAGGGGACGGAGACCCAGTACTTC.

The chain couples TRBV5-6 to TRBJ2-7, with D perhaps TRBD1 or TRBD2 (5 bases each). This CDR3 comprises 13 residues. The germline V and J ends were trimmed by 4 bases and 3 bases, with 11 bases remaining between them. The germline gives CDR1 SGHDT, CDR2 YYEEEE. CDR3 residues: CASSGDGSYEQYF. The CDR3 DNA reads as TGTGCCAGCAGCGGGGACGGTAGCTACGAGCAGTACTTC.

This chain uses TRBV7-9 with TRBJ2-7; D gene unclear. This CDR3 contains 12 residues. In germline, CDR1 is SEHNR, CDR2 FQNEAQ (reference sequence). V was cut by 2 bases and J by 2 bases, with 4 bases left in between. The CDR3: CASSLFPYEQYF. The DNA for the CDR3 is TGTGCCAGCAGCTTATTTCCCTACGAGCAGTACTTC.

The chain has TRBV5-1 and TRBJ2-7; D call uncertain. The V end was cut by 2 bases, the J end by 2 bases, with 8 bases between. This CDR3 has 13 residues. The germline gives CDR1 SGHRS, CDR2 YFSETQ. The CDR3 DNA sequence: TGCGCCAGCAGCTTTGACACTACCTACGAGCAGTACTTC. Amino acids: CASSFDTTYEQYF.

V is TRBV4-3 and J is TRBJ2-2; 10 positions match TRBD1. Germline CDR1 and CDR2: LGHNA and YSLEER. J lost 3 bases, V lost 4 bases, and 2 bases had no gene match. The CDR3 is 15 residues long. The CDR3 region has the DNA TGCGCCAGCAGCCTTGGGACAGGGGACACCGGGGAGCTGTTTTTT. It specifies CASSLGTGDTGELFF.

V gene TRBV7-2 combines with J gene TRBJ2-2; D gene ambiguous. Deletions cut 0 bases from V and 1 base from J, with 3 bases between. CDR3 length: 14 residues. Germline V gene sequence: CDR1 SGHTA, CDR2 FQGNSA. The CDR3 spells CASSLAGNTGELFF. DNA for the CDR3: TGTGCCAGCAGCTTAGCAGGGAACACCGGGGAGCTGTTTTTT. Looking up the rest from reference TRBV7-2 and TRBJ2-2 gives the full variable domain: GAGVSQSPSNKVTEKGKDVELRCDPISGHTALYWYRQSLGQGLEFLIYFQGNSAPDKSGLPSDRFSAERTGGSVSTLTIQRTQQEDSAVYLCASSLAGNTGELFFGEGSRLTVL.

This clone was observed once. The V gene is TRBV27, the J gene TRBJ2-1; D is perhaps TRBD2 (6 bases). V was clipped by 1 base and J by 3 bases, with 10 bases between them. CDR1 and CDR2 from the germline V gene are MNHEY and SMNVEV (reference sequence). This CDR3 spans 15 amino acids. CDR3 nucleotide sequence: TGTGCCAGCAGTTTATTTGGGGGGATCTACAATGAGCAGTTCTTC. Amino acid sequence: CASSLFGGIYNEQFF.

The chain couples TRBV5-1 to TRBJ2-1; D gene uncertain. Germline V gives CDR1 SGHRS, CDR2 YFSETQ. There are 12 residues in the CDR3. Deletions cut 2 bases from V and 6 bases from J, with 6 bases between. CDR3 residues: CASSLLANEQFF. The CDR3 nucleotides read TGCGCCAGCAGCTTATTAGCCAATGAGCAGTTCTTC.

In DNA, the CDR3 is TGTGCCAGTAGTCCCAGATCCGGGACAGGGACCCCCGAAGCTTTCTTT. It is translated as CASSPRSGTGTPEAFF. The rearrangement joins TRBV19 to TRBJ1-1; 9 positions agree with TRBD1. The ends lost 5 bases at V and 8 bases at J; junction bases unmatched: 15. Germline values: CDR1 LNHDA, CDR2 SQIVND (reference sequence). The CDR3 runs 16 residues.

The V and J genes are TRBV28 and TRBJ2-7; the D is unclear. CDR3 length: 14 residues. V was pared by 3 bases and J by 0 bases, with 9 bases between. Germline V lookup: CDR1 MDHEN, CDR2 SYDVKM. This CDR3 is CASSFSLSSYEQYF. Written as DNA, the CDR3 is TGTGCCAGCAGTTTTTCCCTGAGCTCCTACGAGCAGTACTTC.

The chain has TRBV29-1 and TRBJ2-2, with TRBD1 identical over 8 bases. The CDR3 runs 13 residues. V lost 7 bases and J lost 4; bases outside the gene matches: 5. CDR1 and CDR2 (germline): SQVTM, ANQGSEA. In DNA form, the CDR3 reads TGCAGCGGTGGACAGGGTACCACCGGGGAGCTGTTTTTT. Protein: CSGGQGTTGELFF.

The rearrangement joins TRBV6-6 to TRBJ1-1; D uncertain. Per the germline V gene, CDR1 is MNHNY and CDR2 is SVGAGI (reference sequence). V was pared by 2 bases and J by 5 bases, with 9 bases between. CDR3 length: 13 residues. The CDR3 DNA reads TGTGCCAGCAGTTACGGTCCGGGAACTGAAGCTTTCTTT. This codes for CASSYGPGTEAFF.